Detailed here is one T cell receptor beta chain. What it binds is unknown. This record comes from a study of long-term antiretroviral therapy in people with HIV. Running of the v3.0 immunoSEQ assay took place at survey level. Each sample had sequencing targeting 40,000-50,000 T-cell genomes. Sequencing was performed with immunoSEQ multiplex PCR; in TCRdb, only in-frame clones are kept and a portion is missing. This table has about 27,000 clones, about 84% appearing once. Treated in the United States were all of the participants with HIV. Overall study results and limits: Those clones which expanded before ART made up the dominant part of the repertoire at all time points.

Trimming cost V 5 bases and J 2 bases; bases outside gene matches: 7. Germline V lookup: CDR1 SGHTA, CDR2 FQGTGA. CDR3 size: 15 residues. The source material was unsorted PBMCs, sampled 0.8 years before starting antiretroviral therapy. The sequence derives from a young man with HIV. The chain joins TRBV7-3 to TRBJ2-5, with 8 bases lining up with TRBD1. CDR3 DNA: TGTGCCAGCAGCCGCGACAGGGGCCTACAAGAGACCCAGTACTTC. Its protein product is CASSRDRGLQETQYF.